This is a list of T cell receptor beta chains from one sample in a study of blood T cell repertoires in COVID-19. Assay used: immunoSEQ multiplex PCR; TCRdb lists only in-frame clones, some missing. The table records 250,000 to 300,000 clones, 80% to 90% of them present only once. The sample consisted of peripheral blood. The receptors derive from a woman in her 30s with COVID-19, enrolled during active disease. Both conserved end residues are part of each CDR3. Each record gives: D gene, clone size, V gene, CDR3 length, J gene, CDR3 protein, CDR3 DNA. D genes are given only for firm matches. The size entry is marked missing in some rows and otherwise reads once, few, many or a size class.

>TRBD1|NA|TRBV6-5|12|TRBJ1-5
CATRQGNQPQHF
TGTGCCACACGACAGGGGAATCAGCCCCAGCATTTT
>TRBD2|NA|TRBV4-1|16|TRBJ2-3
CASSQPSGVYTDTQYF
TGCGCCAGCAGCCAACCTAGCGGGGTCTACACAGATACGCAGTATTTT
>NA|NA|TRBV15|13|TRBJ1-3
CATRAYAGNTIYF
TGTGCCACCAGAGCCTACGCAGGGAACACCATATATTTT
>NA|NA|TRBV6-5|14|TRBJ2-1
CASSRNRVANEQFF
TGTGCCAGCAGCCGAAACAGGGTCGCGAATGAGCAGTTCTTC
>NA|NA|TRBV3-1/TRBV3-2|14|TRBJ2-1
CASSQGRTAIGQFF
TGTGCCAGCAGCCAAGGGAGGACGGCTATCGGGCAGTTCTTC
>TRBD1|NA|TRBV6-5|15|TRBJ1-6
CASSPDRADNSPLHF
TGTGCCAGCAGTCCTGACAGGGCCGATAATTCACCCCTCCACTTT
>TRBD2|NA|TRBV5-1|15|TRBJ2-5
CASSFFGSGGETQYF
TGCGCCAGCAGCTTCTTCGGGTCCGGGGGGGAGACCCAGTACTTC
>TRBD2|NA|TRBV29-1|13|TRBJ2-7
CSVGGTTTYEQYF
TGCAGCGTTGGAGGGACTACTACCTACGAGCAGTACTTC
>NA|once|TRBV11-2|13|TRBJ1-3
CASSFYSGNTIYF
TGTGCCAGCAGCTTCTACTCTGGAAACACCATATATTTT
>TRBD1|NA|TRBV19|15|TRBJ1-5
CASSLSDRLYQPQHF
TGTGCCAGTAGTCTCTCGGACAGGTTATATCAGCCCCAGCATTTT
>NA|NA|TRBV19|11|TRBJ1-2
CASRRRVGYTF
TGTGCCAGTAGGCGGAGGGTCGGCTACACCTTC
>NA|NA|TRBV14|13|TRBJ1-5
CASSQGRGQPQHF
TGTGCCAGCAGCCAAGGTCGGGGACAGCCCCAGCATTTT
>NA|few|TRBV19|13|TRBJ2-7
CASSRTVSYEQYF
TGTGCCAGTAGTCGGACAGTCTCCTACGAGCAGTACTTC
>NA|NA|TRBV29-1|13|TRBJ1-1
CSVAGRATSEAFF
TGCAGCGTTGCAGGCAGGGCAACCTCTGAAGCTTTCTTT
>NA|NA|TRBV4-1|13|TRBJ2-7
CASSSDITYEQYF
TGCGCCAGCAGCTCGGACATCACCTACGAGCAGTACTTC
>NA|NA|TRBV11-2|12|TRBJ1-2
CASSAGSYGYTF
TGTGCCAGCAGCGCGGGCTCGTATGGCTACACCTTC
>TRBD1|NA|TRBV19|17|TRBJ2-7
CASSIVPGQGALYEQYF
TGTGCCAGTAGTATCGTCCCGGGACAGGGGGCTCTGTACGAGCAGTACTTC
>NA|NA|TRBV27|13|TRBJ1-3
CASSPNLRGSLYF
TGTGCCAGCAGTCCCAACTTACGGGGGAGTTTATATTTT
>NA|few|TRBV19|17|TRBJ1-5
CASSIGLELYSNQPQHF
TGTGCCAGTAGTATTGGCTTGGAGCTTTATAGCAATCAGCCCCAGCATTTT
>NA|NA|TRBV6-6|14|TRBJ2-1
CASTVTRSYNEQFF
TGTGCCAGCACCGTGACACGAAGCTACAATGAGCAGTTCTTC
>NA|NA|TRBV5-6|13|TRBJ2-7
CASSSGISYEQYF
TGTGCCAGCAGCTCCGGGATCTCCTACGAGCAGTACTTC
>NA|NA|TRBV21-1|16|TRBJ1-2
CASSKLKGEANYGYTF
TGTGCCAGCAGCAAATTGAAGGGAGAAGCTAACTATGGCTACACCTTC
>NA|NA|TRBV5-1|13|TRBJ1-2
CASSPRTEGGYTF
TGCGCCAGCAGCCCGAGGACAGAGGGTGGCTACACCTTC
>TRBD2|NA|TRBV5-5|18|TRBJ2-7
CASSLTSGGTGPRKEQYF
TGTGCCAGCAGCCTAACTAGCGGGGGTACTGGGCCCAGGAAGGAGCAGTACTTC
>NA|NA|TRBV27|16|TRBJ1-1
CASNSWIDTLNTEAFF
TGTGCCAGCAACTCGTGGATTGACACCTTGAACACTGAAGCTTTCTTT
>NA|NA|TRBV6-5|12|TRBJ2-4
CASSYHNGIQYF
TGTGCCAGCAGTTACCACAATGGCATTCAGTACTTC
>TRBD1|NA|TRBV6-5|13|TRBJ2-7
CASSFDDRVGLYF
TGTGCCAGCAGCTTCGATGACAGGGTCGGGTTGTACTTC
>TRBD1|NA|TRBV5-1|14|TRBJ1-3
CASSVDRVGNTIYF
TGCGCCAGCAGCGTAGACAGGGTCGGAAACACCATATATTTT
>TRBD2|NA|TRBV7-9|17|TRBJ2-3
CASSLVGGGGAIDTQYF
TGTGCCAGCAGCTTAGTTGGAGGCGGGGGGGCCATAGATACGCAGTATTTT
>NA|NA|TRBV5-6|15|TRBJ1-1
CASSIWGGMNTEAFF
TGTGCCAGCAGCATCTGGGGGGGAATGAACACTGAAGCTTTCTTT
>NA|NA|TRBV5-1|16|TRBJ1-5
CASSLGPGVSNQPQHF
TGCGCCAGCAGCTTGGGACCAGGGGTTAGCAATCAGCCCCAGCATTTT
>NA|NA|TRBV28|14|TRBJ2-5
CASRRGTGGETQYF
TGTGCCAGCAGACGGGGGACTGGCGGGGAGACCCAGTACTTC
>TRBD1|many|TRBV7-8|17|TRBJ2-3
CASSPRTGRSFTDTQYF
TGTGCCAGCAGCCCCCGGACAGGCCGATCGTTCACAGATACGCAGTATTTT
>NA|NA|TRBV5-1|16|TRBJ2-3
CASSPAWAGGTDTQYF
TGCGCCAGCAGCCCGGCGTGGGCAGGGGGGACAGATACGCAGTATTTT
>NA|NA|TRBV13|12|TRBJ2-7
CASSSLAYEQYF
TGTGCCAGCAGCTCCCTTGCCTACGAGCAGTACTTC
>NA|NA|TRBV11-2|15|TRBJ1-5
CASSSKQGGNQPQHF
TGTGCCAGCAGCTCCAAACAGGGAGGCAATCAGCCCCAGCATTTT
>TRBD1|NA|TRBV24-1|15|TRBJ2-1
CATSDLSDRADEQFF
TGTGCCACCAGTGATTTGTCGGACAGGGCTGATGAGCAGTTCTTC
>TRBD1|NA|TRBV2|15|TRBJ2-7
CAGNAPQGPLYEQYF
TGTGCCGGCAACGCCCCACAGGGGCCCCTATACGAGCAGTACTTC
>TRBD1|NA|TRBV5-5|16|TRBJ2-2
CASSLVGTANTGELFF
TGTGCCAGCAGCTTGGTTGGGACAGCGAACACCGGGGAGCTGTTTTTT
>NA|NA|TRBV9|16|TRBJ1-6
CASSVGGSSYNSPLHF
TGTGCCAGCAGCGTAGGGGGCAGCTCCTATAATTCACCCCTCCACTTT
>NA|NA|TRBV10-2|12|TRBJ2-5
CASSGTQETQYF
TGCGCCAGCAGCGGGACACAAGAGACCCAGTACTTC
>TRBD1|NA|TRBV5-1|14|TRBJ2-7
CASSPGTGGAEQYF
TGCGCCAGCAGCCCCGGGACAGGGGGCGCCGAGCAGTACTTC
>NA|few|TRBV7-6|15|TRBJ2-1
CASTRQALSYNEQFF
TGTGCCAGCACCCGACAGGCCTTATCCTACAATGAGCAGTTCTTC
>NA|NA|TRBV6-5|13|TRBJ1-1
CASNQQGRNEAFF
TGTGCCAGCAATCAACAGGGACGAAATGAAGCTTTCTTT
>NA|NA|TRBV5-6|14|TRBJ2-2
CASSLRLVPGELFF
TGTGCCAGCAGCTTGCGGCTAGTCCCCGGGGAGCTGTTTTTT
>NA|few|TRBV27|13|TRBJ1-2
CASSYNADYGYTF
TGTGCCAGCAGTTATAACGCAGACTATGGCTACACCTTC
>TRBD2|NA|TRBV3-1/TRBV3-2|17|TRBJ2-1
CASSPGLAGGPGDEQFF
TGTGCCAGCAGCCCTGGACTAGCGGGGGGTCCCGGGGATGAGCAGTTCTTC
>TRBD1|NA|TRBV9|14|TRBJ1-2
CASSVYQGARGYTF
TGTGCCAGCAGCGTCTATCAGGGGGCGCGTGGCTACACCTTC
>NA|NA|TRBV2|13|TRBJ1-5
CASMGDTNQPQHF
TGTGCCAGCATGGGGGACACCAATCAGCCCCAGCATTTT
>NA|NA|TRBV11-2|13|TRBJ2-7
CASSSTTSPEQYF
TGTGCCAGCAGCTCCACGACATCTCCCGAGCAGTACTTC
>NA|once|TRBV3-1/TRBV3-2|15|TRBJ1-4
CASSQVERWNEKLFF
TGTGCCAGCAGCCAAGTTGAACGGTGGAATGAAAAACTGTTTTTT
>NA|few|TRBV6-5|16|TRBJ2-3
CASSYSFGGPTDTQYF
TGTGCCAGCAGTTACTCGTTCGGGGGGCCCACAGATACGCAGTATTTT
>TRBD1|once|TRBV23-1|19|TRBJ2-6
CASSQLGTVNLLAANVLTF
TGCGCCAGCAGTCAGCTCGGGACAGTGAACCTCTTAGCGGCCAACGTCCTGACTTTC
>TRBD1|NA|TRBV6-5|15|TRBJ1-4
CASSFDRGVFEKLFF
TGTGCCAGCAGTTTCGACAGGGGCGTTTTTGAAAAACTGTTTTTT